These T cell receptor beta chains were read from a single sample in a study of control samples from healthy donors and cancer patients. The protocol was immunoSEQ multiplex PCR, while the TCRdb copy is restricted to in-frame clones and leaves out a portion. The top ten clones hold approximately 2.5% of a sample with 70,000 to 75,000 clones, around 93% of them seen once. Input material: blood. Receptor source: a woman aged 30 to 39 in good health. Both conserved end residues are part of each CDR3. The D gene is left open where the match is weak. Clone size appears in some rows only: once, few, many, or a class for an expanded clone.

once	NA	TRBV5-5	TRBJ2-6	CASSYGIVLTF	TGTGCCAGCAGTTATGGGATCGTCCTGACTTTC
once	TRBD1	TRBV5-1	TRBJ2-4	CASSRDRASNIQYF	TGCGCCAGCAGCAGGGACAGGGCGTCAAACATTCAGTACTTC
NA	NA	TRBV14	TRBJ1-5	CASSQDLRVGNQPQHF	TGTGCCAGCAGCCAAGATCTCAGGGTAGGCAATCAGCCCCAGCATTTT
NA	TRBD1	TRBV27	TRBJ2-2	CASSLSSGGASGELFF	TGTGCCAGCAGTTTATCTTCAGGGGGCGCTTCCGGGGAGCTGTTTTTT
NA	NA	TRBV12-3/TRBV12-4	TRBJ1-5	CASSQTGRQPQHF	TGTGCCAGCAGTCAAACAGGGCGTCAGCCCCAGCATTTT
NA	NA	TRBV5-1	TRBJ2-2	CASSFQGGAGELFF	TGCGCCAGCAGCTTCCAGGGGGGGGCCGGGGAGCTGTTTTTT
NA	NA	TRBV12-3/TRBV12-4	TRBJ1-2	CASRLSDYYGYTF	TGTGCCAGCAGGTTATCAGACTACTATGGCTACACCTTC
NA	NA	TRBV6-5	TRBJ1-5	CASSRGLSNQPQHF	TGTGCCAGCAGTCGGGGCCTTAGCAATCAGCCCCAGCATTTT
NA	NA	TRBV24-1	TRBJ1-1	CATSDSGGDTEAFF	TGTGCCACCAGTGATTCCGGGGGAGACACTGAAGCTTTCTTT
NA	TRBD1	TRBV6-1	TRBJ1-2	CASSETGGGYGYTF	TGTGCCAGCAGTGAAACAGGGGGCGGCTATGGCTACACCTTC
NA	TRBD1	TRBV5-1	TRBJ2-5	CASSGTVLAHGETQYF	TGCGCCAGCAGCGGGACAGTTCTAGCCCATGGAGAGACCCAGTACTTC
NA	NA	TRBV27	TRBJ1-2	CASSLLGGGGGRSAIKNYGYTF	TGTGCCAGCAGTTTATTAGGAGGGGGTGGGGGGCGCTCTGCCATAAAAAACTATGGCTACACCTTC
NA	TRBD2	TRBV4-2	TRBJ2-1	CASSQDPSGGREQFF	TGTGCCAGCAGCCAAGACCCTAGCGGGGGCCGTGAGCAGTTCTTC
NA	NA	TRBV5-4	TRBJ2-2	CASSLAGGGELFF	TGTGCCAGCAGCTTGGCTGGGGGCGGGGAGCTGTTTTTT
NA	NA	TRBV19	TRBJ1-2	CASSKRTTGDYGYTF	TGTGCCAGTAGTAAACGGACAACTGGGGACTATGGCTACACCTTC
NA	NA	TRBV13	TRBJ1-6	CASSLKAGNSPLHF	TGTGCCAGCAGCTTAAAGGCGGGCAATTCACCCCTCCACTTT